A selection of T cell receptor beta chains follows, all from one sample in a study of OX40 agonist ivuxolimab in advanced cancers. Sequencing was performed with immunoSEQ multiplex PCR; in TCRdb, only in-frame clones are kept and a portion is missing. This sample has around 59,000 clones, with more than 75% found just once. The sequenced sample was CD4+ or CD8+ T cells sorted from blood, obtained in a trial of the OX40 agonist ivuxolimab. The receptors come from an adult with an advanced solid tumor such as melanoma, head and neck, liver or kidney cancer. CDR3s include the opening cysteine and the closing phenylalanine or tryptophan. Fields, in order: CDR3 protein, CDR3 DNA, J gene, clone size, D gene, V gene. A D gene is named only where the DNA matches it firmly. Only part of the rows carry a size: once, few, many, or a class if the clone is expanded.

CDR3: CASSPAGGSYEQYF; DNA: TGTGCCAGCAGCCCCGCAGGGGGCAGCTACGAGCAGTACTTC; J: TRBJ2-7; size: once; D: TRBD1; V: TRBV5-4
CDR3: CASRGQGGSTGELFF; DNA: TGTGCCAGCAGGGGACAGGGAGGTTCCACCGGGGAGCTGTTTTTT; J: TRBJ2-2; size: -; D: TRBD1; V: TRBV19
CDR3: CASSPGLAVEQYF; DNA: TGTGCCAGCAGTCCGGGACTAGCGGTGGAGCAGTACTTC; J: TRBJ2-7; size: -; D: TRBD2; V: TRBV27
CDR3: CASSYSYQETQYF; DNA: TGTGCCAGCAGTTACTCGTACCAAGAGACCCAGTACTTC; J: TRBJ2-5; size: -; D: -; V: TRBV6-5
CDR3: CASSPPPGLAGSSGANVLTF; DNA: TGTGCCAGCAGTCCGCCCCCGGGACTAGCGGGTAGCTCTGGGGCCAACGTCCTGACTTTC; J: TRBJ2-6; size: -; D: TRBD2; V: TRBV27
CDR3: CASSVIPGQTYEQYF; DNA: TGTGCCAGCAGCGTAATTCCGGGACAGACCTACGAGCAGTACTTC; J: TRBJ2-7; size: -; D: TRBD1; V: TRBV9
CDR3: CASSPPGVFSTDTQYF; DNA: TGTGCCAGCAGTCCCCCGGGAGTTTTCAGCACAGATACGCAGTATTTT; J: TRBJ2-3; size: -; D: -; V: TRBV27
CDR3: CASSLRVNEKLFF; DNA: TGTGCCAGCAGCTTAAGGGTTAATGAAAAACTGTTTTTT; J: TRBJ1-4; size: -; D: -; V: TRBV11-3
CDR3: CASSPGTGGIYEQYF; DNA: TGTGCCAGCAGCCCGGGGACAGGGGGCATTTACGAGCAGTACTTC; J: TRBJ2-7; size: -; D: TRBD1; V: TRBV5-6
CDR3: CASSVSGGGTGELFF; DNA: TGCGCCAGCAGCGTTTCGGGAGGTGGCACCGGGGAGCTGTTTTTT; J: TRBJ2-2; size: once; D: TRBD2; V: TRBV5-1
CDR3: CASSFNVGSGNTIYF; DNA: TGTGCCAGCAGCTTTAATGTGGGCTCTGGAAACACCATATATTTT; J: TRBJ1-3; size: few; D: -; V: TRBV11-2
CDR3: CASSWSGRETQYF; DNA: TGTGCCAGTAGCTGGAGCGGTCGGGAGACCCAGTACTTC; J: TRBJ2-5; size: -; D: -; V: TRBV19
CDR3: CASSYSGQTSYEQYF; DNA: TGCGCCAGCAGCTACTCGGGACAGACCTCCTACGAGCAGTACTTC; J: TRBJ2-7; size: -; D: TRBD1; V: TRBV5-1
CDR3: CASSPTLNTEAFF; DNA: TGTGCCAGCTCACCAACATTGAACACTGAAGCTTTCTTT; J: TRBJ1-1; size: -; D: -; V: TRBV18
CDR3: CASSSARDQPQHF; DNA: TGTGCCAGTAGTTCAGCCAGGGATCAGCCCCAGCATTTT; J: TRBJ1-5; size: -; D: -; V: TRBV19
CDR3: CASSGPGTQQETQYF; DNA: TGTGCCAGCAGCGGACCGGGGACCCAACAAGAGACCCAGTACTTC; J: TRBJ2-5; size: few; D: -; V: TRBV9
CDR3: CASRSGTGGQYEQYF; DNA: TGTGCCAGCAGGTCCGGGACAGGGGGCCAGTACGAGCAGTACTTC; J: TRBJ2-7; size: -; D: TRBD1; V: TRBV6-1
CDR3: CASSPVQETQYF; DNA: TGTGCCAGCAGTCCGGTACAAGAGACCCAGTACTTC; J: TRBJ2-5; size: -; D: -; V: TRBV28
CDR3: CASRIDRGNSPLHF; DNA: TGTGCCAGCAGAATCGACAGGGGTAATTCACCCCTCCACTTT; J: TRBJ1-6; size: -; D: TRBD1; V: TRBV27
CDR3: CASSFVLPGQGAKLVREKLFF; DNA: TGTGCCAGCAGTTTTGTTTTGCCTGGACAGGGGGCGAAACTGGTTCGGGAAAAACTGTTTTTT; J: TRBJ1-4; size: -; D: TRBD1; V: TRBV28
CDR3: CASSEQEGTQYF; DNA: TGTGCCAGCAGCGAACAGGAGGGGACCCAGTACTTC; J: TRBJ2-5; size: -; D: -; V: TRBV7-2
CDR3: CASRVDSYEQYF; DNA: TGTGCCAGCAGGGTAGACAGCTACGAGCAGTACTTC; J: TRBJ2-7; size: -; D: -; V: TRBV28
CDR3: CASSLEPQGYEQYF; DNA: TGCGCCAGCAGCCTCGAGCCACAGGGCTACGAGCAGTACTTC; J: TRBJ2-7; size: -; D: -; V: TRBV4-1
CDR3: CASSVVAYPGTGELFF; DNA: TGTGCCAGCAGCGTAGTAGCGTACCCGGGCACCGGGGAGCTGTTTTTT; J: TRBJ2-2; size: -; D: -; V: TRBV9
CDR3: CASSVLGRGSYNEQFF; DNA: TGTGCCAGCAGCGTACTCGGGAGAGGCTCCTACAATGAGCAGTTCTTC; J: TRBJ2-1; size: -; D: -; V: TRBV9
CDR3: CASSIEGGLNTEAFF; DNA: TGTGCCAGTAGTATAGAGGGAGGATTGAACACTGAAGCTTTCTTT; J: TRBJ1-1; size: -; D: -; V: TRBV19
CDR3: CASSFIRTRGSYEQYF; DNA: TGTGCCAGCAGCTTTATCAGGACCAGGGGATCCTACGAGCAGTACTTC; J: TRBJ2-7; size: -; D: -; V: TRBV7-2
CDR3: CASSLGDLSYNEQFF; DNA: TGTGCCAGCAGCTTGGGGGACCTCTCCTACAATGAGCAGTTCTTC; J: TRBJ2-1; size: -; D: -; V: TRBV7-9
CDR3: CAISESKGQIYEQYF; DNA: TGTGCCATCAGTGAGTCGAAGGGGCAGATCTACGAGCAGTACTTC; J: TRBJ2-7; size: -; D: -; V: TRBV10-3
CDR3: CASSEVRYTGELFF; DNA: TGCGCCAGCAGTGAGGTCAGGTACACCGGGGAGCTGTTTTTT; J: TRBJ2-2; size: -; D: -; V: TRBV10-1
CDR3: CASSLYAGGGPGELFF; DNA: TGCGCCAGCAGCTTGTATGCGGGAGGTGGTCCCGGGGAGCTGTTTTTT; J: TRBJ2-2; size: -; D: TRBD2; V: TRBV5-1
CDR3: CATSRDIGYGEAFF; DNA: TGTGCCACCAGCAGAGATATCGGGTACGGTGAAGCTTTCTTT; J: TRBJ1-1; size: -; D: -; V: TRBV15
CDR3: CASNTGGLIYEQYF; DNA: TGTGCCAGCAATACAGGGGGCCTAATCTACGAGCAGTACTTC; J: TRBJ2-7; size: once; D: TRBD1; V: TRBV6-5
CDR3: CASRPTDSYEQYF; DNA: TGTGCCAGCAGGCCGACAGATTCCTACGAGCAGTACTTC; J: TRBJ2-7; size: -; D: -; V: TRBV6-5
CDR3: CASSQGTSASYEQYF; DNA: TGCGCCAGCAGCCAAGGGACTAGCGCTTCCTACGAGCAGTACTTC; J: TRBJ2-7; size: -; D: TRBD2; V: TRBV4-3
CDR3: CASSFSVRGYTGELFF; DNA: TGTGCCAGCAGTTTTAGTGTCCGGGGATACACCGGGGAGCTGTTTTTT; J: TRBJ2-2; size: -; D: -; V: TRBV28
CDR3: CASSTLGQGSGELFF; DNA: TGTGCCAGCAGCACGCTGGGACAGGGGTCCGGGGAGCTGTTTTTT; J: TRBJ2-2; size: -; D: TRBD1; V: TRBV7-2
CDR3: CASSPGGAYEQYF; DNA: TGTGCCAGCAGTCCCGGGGGTGCCTACGAGCAGTACTTC; J: TRBJ2-7; size: few; D: -; V: TRBV5-5
CDR3: CASSKLSRRREGYEQYF; DNA: TGTGCCAGCAGCAAACTATCCCGCAGACGGGAGGGCTACGAGCAGTACTTC; J: TRBJ2-7; size: few; D: -; V: TRBV21-1
CDR3: CASSHRQESYEQYF; DNA: TGTGCCAGCAGTCACCGACAGGAGAGCTACGAGCAGTACTTC; J: TRBJ2-7; size: -; D: -; V: TRBV6-5
CDR3: CASRARQGSEKLFF; DNA: TGTGCCAGCAGGGCCCGACAGGGAAGTGAAAAACTGTTTTTT; J: TRBJ1-4; size: -; D: TRBD1; V: TRBV6-6